The TCR beta chain described here comes from a study of CD8 T cells in Susac syndrome. TCR beta sequences were obtained from blood CD8+ and CD4+ T cells. V lost 6 bases, J lost 3 bases, and 11 bases stayed unmatched. The germline V gene encodes CDR1 SQVTM and CDR2 ANQGSEA. The length of the CDR3 is 15 residues. Random hexamers were used to reverse transcribe an amount of roughly 0.45 to 1 ug RNA. The immunoSEQ assay covered 54 Vbeta and 13 Jbeta segments for CDR3. MiXCR, applied by TCRdb to the immunoSEQ multiplex PCR reads, yields one record per CDR3 protein. Of some 190,000 distinct CDR3 sequences listed, around 93% are singletons.

The rearrangement uses TRBV29-1 and TRBJ1-1; TRBD1 aligns across 9 bases. The specimen was CD4+ T cells from PBMCs. The TCR sequence derives from a human donor in good health. The CDR3 DNA follows: TGCAGCGTCCTATTACTAGGGACAGGGCACACTGAAGCTTTCTTT. Its protein product is CSVLLLGTGHTEAFF.